This TCR beta chain was retrieved from a study of molecular identifiers for immune sequencing clone quantification. Naive CD8 libraries came from about 19,000 to 1,100,000 sorted cells with 10%, 30% or 50% RNA. A single record per CDR3 protein comes from TCRdb applying MiXCR to the PCR reads. This sample has a few hundred thousand distinct CDR3 sequences, with roughly 24% found just once. The germline gives CDR1 LGHNA, CDR2 YSLEER. Trimming took 0 bases from V and 3 from J, leaving 11 bases between them. This CDR3 has 15 amino acids. The sample holds many counts of this clonotype. The origin of this receptor is a human donor in good health. Some libraries in this study had Jurkat cell RNA spiked in. The chain recombines TRBV4-3 with TRBJ2-5; possible D gene TRBD1, 5 bases. Sequencing was done on a sample of naive CD8+ T cells from blood, with Jurkat cell RNA spiked in. Stated subset: FACS-sorted CD8+CD4-CCR7+CD45RA+ naive T cells. The CDR3 nucleotides read TGCGCCAGCAGCCAAGATCGACAGAAGAAAGAGACCCAGTACTTC. It encodes CASSQDRQKKETQYF.